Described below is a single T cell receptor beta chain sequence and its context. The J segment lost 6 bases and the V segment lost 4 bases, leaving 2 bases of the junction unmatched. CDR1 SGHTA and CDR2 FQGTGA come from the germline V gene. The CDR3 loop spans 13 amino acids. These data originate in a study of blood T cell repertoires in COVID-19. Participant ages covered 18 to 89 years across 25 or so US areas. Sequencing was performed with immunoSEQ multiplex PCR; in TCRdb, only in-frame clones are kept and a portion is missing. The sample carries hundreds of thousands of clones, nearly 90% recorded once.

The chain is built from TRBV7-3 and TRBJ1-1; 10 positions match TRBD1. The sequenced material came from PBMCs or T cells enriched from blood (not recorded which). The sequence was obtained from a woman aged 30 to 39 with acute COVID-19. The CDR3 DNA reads TGTGCCAGCAGCTGGGACAGGGGAGCTGAAGCTTTCTTT. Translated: CASSWDRGAEAFF.